This T cell receptor (beta chain) was sequenced for a study of T cell changes during pregnancy in multiple sclerosis. Data came from immunoSEQ multiplex PCR; TCRdb stores just in-frame clones and leaves some out. This table has about 70,000 clones, about 91% appearing once. The CDR3 is made up of 15 amino acids. From germline, CDR1 is SGDLS and CDR2 YYNGEE. V lost 3 bases and J lost 2; bases outside the gene matches: 8. The sample here was peripheral blood, taken after pregnancy. V usage is TRBV9 and J usage is TRBJ2-7; 7 bases agree with TRBD2. The receptor comes from a female donor with multiple sclerosis, enrolled in a pregnancy study. CDR3 protein: CASSAGGGTTYEQYF. CDR3 bases: TGTGCCAGCAGCGCGGGAGGAGGGACGACCTACGAGCAGTACTTC. Full variable domain (rest looked up from reference TRBV9 and TRBJ2-7): DSGVTQTPKHLITATGQRVTLRCSPRSGDLSVYWYQQSLDQGLQFLIQYYNGEERAKGNILERFSAQQFPDLHSELNLSSLELGDSALYFCASSAGGGTTYEQYFGPGTRLTVT.